This is a list of T cell receptor beta chains from one sample in a study of blood T cells in healthy people across ages. Using its own MiXCR run on the 5' RACE reads, TCRdb lists one record per CDR3 protein. The table shows about a million distinct CDR3 sequences, with about 51% occurring only once. The sample was blood. Receptor source: a woman between 55 and 75 years old in good health. Each CDR3 is given with its conserved first and last residue. A D gene is named only where the DNA matches it firmly. Clone sizes are given selectively: once, few, many, or a class where the clone is expanded.

TGCAGTGCGCAGCCAGGGGTAGGTCAGCCCCAGCATTTT	CSAQPGVGQPQHF	-	-	TRBV20-1	TRBJ1-5
TGTGCCAGCAGCGGACCCGGGGGTGGGCAGTATTTT	CASSGPGGGQYF	-	-	TRBV9	TRBJ2-3
TGCAGTGCTGGCCCGAGGAACACTGAAGCTTTCTTT	CSAGPRNTEAFF	-	-	TRBV20-1	TRBJ1-1
TGTGCCAGCAGCCAAAACACGGGGGGCCGCTACGAGCAGTACTTC	CASSQNTGGRYEQYF	many	-	TRBV3-1	TRBJ2-7
TGTGCCAGCAGCAAACAGGGGAGGCAGCCCCAGCATTTT	CASSKQGRQPQHF	-	-	TRBV21-1	TRBJ1-5
TGCAGTGCCAGCAGGGTGGGGCAAGAGACCCAGTACTTC	CSASRVGQETQYF	-	-	TRBV20-1	TRBJ2-5
TGTGCCAGCAGCTTGTACGGGTCCGGGGAGCTGTTTTTT	CASSLYGSGELFF	-	-	TRBV5-5	TRBJ2-2
TGTGCCAGCAGCCAAGTTTCTTTTCGGGCTAAGAACACCGGGGAGCTGTTTTTT	CASSQVSFRAKNTGELFF	-	-	TRBV4-2	TRBJ2-2
TGTGCCAGCAGTTACGACAGAACCAATCAGCCCCAGCATTTT	CASSYDRTNQPQHF	-	-	TRBV6-5	TRBJ1-5
TGCAGTGCGGACTTGGGACAGTTGGGCGGCATGCCCCAGCATTTT	CSADLGQLGGMPQHF	-	TRBD1	TRBV20-1	TRBJ1-5
TGTGCCAGGAGAACAGATACGCAGTATTTT	CARRTDTQYF	few	-	TRBV25-1	TRBJ2-3
TGCGCCAGCAGCCAAGGGAGTCACTGGACAGATACGCAGTATTTT	CASSQGSHWTDTQYF	many	-	TRBV4-3	TRBJ2-3
TGTGCCAGCAGCTTAGCCGGCTGGCGTGATGGCAAAAACATTCAGTACTTC	CASSLAGWRDGKNIQYF	-	-	TRBV7-2	TRBJ2-4
TGCAGCGTTGACCCCCCGGGGCCGAACACAGATACGCAGTATTTT	CSVDPPGPNTDTQYF	few	-	TRBV29-1	TRBJ2-3
TGTGCCAGCAGGACAGGGACAGCGTATGGCTACACCTTC	CASRTGTAYGYTF	-	TRBD1	TRBV6-5	TRBJ1-2
TGCGCCAGCCGTATAGGGACTAGCGGGCCCTGGGAGCAGTACTTC	CASRIGTSGPWEQYF	few	TRBD2	TRBV5-1	TRBJ2-7
TGTGCCAGCAGCCCAGTGGGGGGTGGGGCGAACACTGAAGCTTTCTTT	CASSPVGGGANTEAFF	few	-	TRBV7-8	TRBJ1-1
TGTGCCACCAGCAACGACAGGGGTAACTACGAGCAGTACTTC	CATSNDRGNYEQYF	-	TRBD1	TRBV15	TRBJ2-7
TGTGCCAGCTCACAACTTAAAGAGACCCAGTACTTC	CASSQLKETQYF	-	-	TRBV18	TRBJ2-5
TGTGCCAGCAGCTTAGGACGGGCCCTGTACAATGAGCAGTTCTTC	CASSLGRALYNEQFF	-	-	TRBV7-2	TRBJ2-1
TGCGCCAGCAGCCAACTGCCCGGGACTAGCGGCTACAATGAGCAGTTCTTC	CASSQLPGTSGYNEQFF	-	TRBD2	TRBV4-1	TRBJ2-1
TGTGCCAGCAGTTTTGGTCCTTACACAGATACGCAGTATTTT	CASSFGPYTDTQYF	-	-	TRBV12-3/TRBV12-4	TRBJ2-3
TGTGCCAGCAGCGTCCACAGGGTTGGCTACACCTTC	CASSVHRVGYTF	-	-	TRBV7-9	TRBJ1-2
TGTGTAACCGGGACTAGCTATTACGAGCAGTACTTC	CVTGTSYYEQYF	-	TRBD2	TRBV27	TRBJ2-7
TGTGCCAGCGGGGACGGTTCCTACAATGAGCAGTTCTTC	CASGDGSYNEQFF	-	-	TRBV11-3	TRBJ2-1
TGTGCCAGCAGCGTACAAGACGACTTGAGCGGGACCCAGTACTTC	CASSVQDDLSGTQYF	few	-	TRBV6-2/TRBV6-3	TRBJ2-5
TGCAGCGTTGTGGGGGGAAATCGACTGTACAATGAGCAGTACTTC	CSVVGGNRLYNEQYF	-	-	TRBV29-1	TRBJ2-5
TGTGCCAGCTGGCCAAGGTTTCGGGAGCCCCAGCATTTT	CASWPRFREPQHF	-	-	TRBV6-2/TRBV6-3	TRBJ1-5
TGTGCCAGCAGCTTACGGGACGCCTATCAGCCCCAGCATTTT	CASSLRDAYQPQHF	-	-	TRBV7-8	TRBJ1-5
TGCAGTGCTAGCAAAAGCTCTGGGGCCAACGTCCTGACTTTC	CSASKSSGANVLTF	-	-	TRBV20-1	TRBJ2-6
TGTGCCAGCTCACGAGCGGGAGGTGATACGCAGTATTTT	CASSRAGGDTQYF	few	TRBD2	TRBV18	TRBJ2-3
TGCAGTGCTCCCATGGGCGGGACCCCGAGCTCCTACAATGAGCAGTACTTC	CSAPMGGTPSSYNEQYF	-	-	TRBV20-1	TRBJ2-7
TGTGCCAGCAGCCAAGACCTAGCGGGACGCGAGCAGTACTTC	CASSQDLAGREQYF	-	TRBD2	TRBV3-1	TRBJ2-7
TGCGCCAGCAGCTTTGGTGTGCGCGGGTCGGATACGCAGTATTTT	CASSFGVRGSDTQYF	-	-	TRBV5-1	TRBJ2-3
TGCAGCTGGACGACGGGGACTGAAGCTTTCTTT	CSWTTGTEAFF	-	-	TRBV29-1	TRBJ1-1
TGTGCCACCAGCAGGCCAGGGGGGTTCTCCTACGAGCAGTACTTC	CATSRPGGFSYEQYF	-	-	TRBV15	TRBJ2-7
TGTGCCAGCAGCTTAATCGCGGGGAGGTGGCCAGATACGCAGTATTTT	CASSLIAGRWPDTQYF	-	-	TRBV7-2	TRBJ2-3
TGTGCCAGCAGTCCGCTAGGGAGGGGCTACACCTTC	CASSPLGRGYTF	once	-	TRBV2	TRBJ1-2
TGTGCCAGCAGTTACTCGACCTCGTGGAATTCACCCCTCCACTTT	CASSYSTSWNSPLHF	few	-	TRBV6-6	TRBJ1-6
TGTGCCAGCAGTTCCCGGGGGCGGTTGACCACAGATACGCAGTATTTT	CASSSRGRLTTDTQYF	-	-	TRBV28	TRBJ2-3
TGTGCCAGCAGCCAAGAGCGGGAGGGCCTTGGAGATACGCAGTATTTT	CASSQEREGLGDTQYF	few	TRBD2	TRBV4-2	TRBJ2-3
TGTGTCAGCAGCTTAGCAGTCGTACGGGGCAGCGAGCAGTACTTC	CVSSLAVVRGSEQYF	-	-	TRBV7-2	TRBJ2-7
TGCAGTGCTAGAGATCTAGCGGAGAGCTACAATGAGCAGTTCTTC	CSARDLAESYNEQFF	-	TRBD2	TRBV20-1	TRBJ2-1
TGTGCCACCAGTGATGATAAAGAACAGGCCCTATTATGGGTCACTGAAGCTTTCTTT	CATSDDKEQALLWVTEAFF	-	-	TRBV24-1	TRBJ1-1
TGTGCCAGCAGCCGAAAGCGTTTAGGGGATGATGAGCGGTTCTTC	CASSRKRLGDDERFF	-	-	TRBV7-9	TRBJ2-1
TGTGCCAGCAGCTCCCCAGGGATAGCGCCCTACGAGCAGTACTTC	CASSSPGIAPYEQYF	-	-	TRBV13	TRBJ2-7
TGTGCCAGCAGCCAAGTTGGGGGGGGCGGCAATCAGCCCCAGCATTTT	CASSQVGGGGNQPQHF	-	-	TRBV4-2	TRBJ1-5
TGTGCCAGCAGTGAAGTGGCGGCCACGTTCTTC	CASSEVAATFF	few	-	TRBV2	TRBJ2-1
TGTGCCAGCAGTGAAAGGATAAATCAGCCCCAGCATTTT	CASSERINQPQHF	-	-	TRBV2	TRBJ1-5
TGTGCCATCAGTCCTCCTCGGGGGGCCGGGGGGGAGCAGTACTTC	CAISPPRGAGGEQYF	-	-	TRBV10-3	TRBJ2-7
TGCGCCAGCAGCCATCGGACAGGGCGTGACAATGAAAAACTGTTTTTT	CASSHRTGRDNEKLFF	-	TRBD1	TRBV5-1	TRBJ1-4
TGTGCCAGCAGCCCGGTGGCGGCTAGTTCGGGCGAGCAGTTCTTC	CASSPVAASSGEQFF	-	-	TRBV7-7	TRBJ2-1
TGTGCCAGCAGCCGTCGGACAGAGTGGTATGGCTACACCTTC	CASSRRTEWYGYTF	-	-	TRBV28	TRBJ1-2